This T cell receptor (beta chain) was captured by sequencing in a study of shared clonotypes between healthy human individuals. Overall study: Each donor's CD4 naive and CD4 memory cells filled three plates apiece, CD8 naive two, and CD8 memory one.

CD45RO-negative, CCR7-positively selected cells formed the naive CD8 fraction, excluding terminally differentiated effector memory CD45RA+ cells. V gave up 4 bases and J gave up 8 bases; unmatched junction bases: 13. The germline CDR1 and CDR2 sequences are SGHTA and FQGTGA. The CDR3 totals 16 residues. Authors' analysis steps: ImmunoSEQ sequences covered only the junction and lacked quality scores; filtering therefore differed. The method was immunoSEQ multiplex PCR; TCRdb's version includes in-frame clones alone and lacks a portion of them. The D gene and trimming were derived from the DNA, and the V and J assignments and clone size from that table. This table holds some 2,100,000 clones, just over 90% found once.

The sequencing input was naive CD8+ T cells from PBMCs. The J gene is TRBJ1-3, the V gene TRBV7-3, with 8 bases that match TRBD1. The source of this sequence is a man younger than 35 in good health. Some clones in this sample may be carry-over from other donors' samples. The CDR3 DNA reads TGTGCCAGCAGCTCTAGACAGGGGCCGGGGCCTGACACCATATATTTT. Protein sequence: CASSSRQGPGPDTIYF.